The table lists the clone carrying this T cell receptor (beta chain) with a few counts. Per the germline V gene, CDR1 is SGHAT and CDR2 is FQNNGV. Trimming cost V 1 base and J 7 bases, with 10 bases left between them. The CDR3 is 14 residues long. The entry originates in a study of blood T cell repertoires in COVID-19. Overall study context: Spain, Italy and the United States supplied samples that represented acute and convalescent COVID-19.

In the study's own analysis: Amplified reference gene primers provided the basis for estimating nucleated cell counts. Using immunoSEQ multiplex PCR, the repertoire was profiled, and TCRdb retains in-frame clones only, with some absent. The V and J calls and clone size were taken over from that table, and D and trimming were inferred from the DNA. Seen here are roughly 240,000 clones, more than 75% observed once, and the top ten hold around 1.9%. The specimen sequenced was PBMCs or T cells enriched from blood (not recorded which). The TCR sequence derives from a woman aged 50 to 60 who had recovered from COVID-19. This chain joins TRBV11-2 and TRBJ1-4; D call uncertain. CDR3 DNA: TGTGCCAGCAGCTTAGGGGGAGTCGGTGAAAAACTGTTTTTT. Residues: CASSLGGVGEKLFF.